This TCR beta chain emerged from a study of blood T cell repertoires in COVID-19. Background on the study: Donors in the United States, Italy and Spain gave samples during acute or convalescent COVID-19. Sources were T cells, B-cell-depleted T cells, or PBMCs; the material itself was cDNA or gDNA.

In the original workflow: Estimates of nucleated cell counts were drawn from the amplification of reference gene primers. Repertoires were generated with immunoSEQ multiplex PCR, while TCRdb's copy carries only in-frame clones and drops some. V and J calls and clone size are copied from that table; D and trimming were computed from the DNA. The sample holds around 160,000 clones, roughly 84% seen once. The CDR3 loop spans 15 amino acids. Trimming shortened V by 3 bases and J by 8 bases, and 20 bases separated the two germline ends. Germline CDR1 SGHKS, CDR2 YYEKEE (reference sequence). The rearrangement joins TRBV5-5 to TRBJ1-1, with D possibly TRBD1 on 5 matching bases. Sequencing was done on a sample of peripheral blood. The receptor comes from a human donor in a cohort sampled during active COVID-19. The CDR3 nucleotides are TGTGCCAGCAGCTCCCCAGGGAGGGCCGAAAGGGAAGCTTTCTTT. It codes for CASSSPGRAEREAFF.